This T cell receptor beta chain was profiled in a study of T-cell memory formation after mild COVID-19. General study points: The main location of contracting CD4+ clones was CM and EM, and that of contracting CD8+ clones was EMRA.

This clonotype appeared many times. Its antigen is not identified. The CDR3 loop spans 15 amino acids. The germline V gene has CDR1 SGHVS and CDR2 FNYEAQ. V lost 1 base and J 5 bases, leaving 14 bases between the germline ends. Employing constant-segment primers, 5'RACE generated TCR alpha and TCR beta cDNA libraries bearing sample barcodes and UMIs. TCRdb passed the 5' RACE reads through MiXCR, listing each CDR3 protein once. The sample has around 99,000 distinct CDR3 sequences; about an eighth are singletons. Sequenced input: PBMCs or a T cell subset sorted from them (not recorded which). J is TRBJ2-5 and V is TRBV7-6, with no clear D. The TCR comes from a man aged 18 to 30 who had mild COVID-19 (a few samples of this study predate the infection). Cell type and time point are not known. The DNA for the CDR3 is TGTGCCAGCAGCTTAGACGGGCAGGTGATTGAGACCCAGTACTTC. Residues: CASSLDGQVIETQYF.